The entry below describes one T cell receptor (beta chain). Antigen specificity is unknown. Collected material from alopecia areata patients comprised lesional scalp punch biopsies and peripheral blood. This specimen comes from a study of CD8+ T cells in alopecia areata. Study context: Treatment comprised oral tofacitinib, 5 to 10 mg twice daily, in treated patients.

cDNA serving as the sequencing template came from extracted, reverse transcribed RNA. Sequencing used immunoSEQ multiplex PCR; TCRdb keeps in-frame clones, though not all of them. The sample has roughly 20,000 clones; 60% to 80% are singletons. V was pared by 0 bases and J by 2 bases, with 9 bases between. Germline CDR1 reads SGHAT; CDR2 reads FQNNGV. The CDR3 consists of 15 residues. Findings of the study overall: Compared with mice, patients displayed less clear TCR sharing, possibly for HLA-related reasons. Higher clonality than in normal scalp was seen in lesional scalp, especially alopecia totalis/universalis.

V and J are TRBV11-2 and TRBJ2-3; D is ambiguous. This clonotype originated in a human donor with alopecia areata. Source: skin, taken at week 0. The CDR3 loop reads CASSLDGYPTDTQYF. CDR3 sequence (DNA): TGTGCCAGCAGCTTAGACGGCTACCCCACAGATACGCAGTATTTT.